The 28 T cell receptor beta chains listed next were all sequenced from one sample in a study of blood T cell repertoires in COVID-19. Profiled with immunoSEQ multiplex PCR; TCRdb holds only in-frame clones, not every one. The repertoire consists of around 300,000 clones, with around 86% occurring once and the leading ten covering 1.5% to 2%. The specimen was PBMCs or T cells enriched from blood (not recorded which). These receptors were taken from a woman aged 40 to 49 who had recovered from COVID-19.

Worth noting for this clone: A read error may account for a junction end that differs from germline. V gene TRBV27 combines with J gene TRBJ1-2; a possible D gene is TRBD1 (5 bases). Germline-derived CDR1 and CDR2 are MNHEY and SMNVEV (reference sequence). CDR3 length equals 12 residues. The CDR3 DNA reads TGTGCCAGCAGTTTAAGGGCAGGGTTGATGTCCTTC. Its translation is CASSLRAGLMSF.

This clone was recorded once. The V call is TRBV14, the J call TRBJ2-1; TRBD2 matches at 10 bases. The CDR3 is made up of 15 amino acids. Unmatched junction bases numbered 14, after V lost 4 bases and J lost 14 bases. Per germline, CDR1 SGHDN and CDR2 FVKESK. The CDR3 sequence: CASSRAGTSAGSKFF. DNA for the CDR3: TGTGCCAGCAGCCGGGCCGGGACTAGCGCCGGGAGTAAGTTCTTC.

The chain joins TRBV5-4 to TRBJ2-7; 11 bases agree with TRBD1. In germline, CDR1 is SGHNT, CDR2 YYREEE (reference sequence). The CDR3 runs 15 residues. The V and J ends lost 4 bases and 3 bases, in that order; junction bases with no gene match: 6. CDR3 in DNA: TGTGCCAGCAGCGCACAGGGGACAGGGGGCTACGAGCAGTACTTC. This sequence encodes CASSAQGTGGYEQYF.

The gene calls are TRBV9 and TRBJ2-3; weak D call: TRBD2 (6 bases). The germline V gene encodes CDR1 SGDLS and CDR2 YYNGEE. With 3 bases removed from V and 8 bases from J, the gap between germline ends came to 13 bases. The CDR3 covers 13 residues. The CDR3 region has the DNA TGTGCCAGCAGCGCGGGGGAACTAGTTACGCAGTATTTT. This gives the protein CASSAGELVTQYF.

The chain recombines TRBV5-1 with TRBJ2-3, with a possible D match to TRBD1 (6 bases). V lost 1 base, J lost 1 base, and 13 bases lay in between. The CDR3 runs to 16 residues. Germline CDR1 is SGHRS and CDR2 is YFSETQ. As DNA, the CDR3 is TGCGCCAGCAGCTTGATGGGGGCGCGAGGCACAGATACGCAGTATTTT. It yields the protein CASSLMGARGTDTQYF.

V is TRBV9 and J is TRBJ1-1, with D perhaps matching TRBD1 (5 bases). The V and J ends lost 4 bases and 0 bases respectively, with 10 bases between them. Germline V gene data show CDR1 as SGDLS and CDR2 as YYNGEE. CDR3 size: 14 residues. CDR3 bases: TGTGCCAGCAGCAGATCAGGGATGAACACTGAAGCTTTCTTT. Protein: CASSRSGMNTEAFF.

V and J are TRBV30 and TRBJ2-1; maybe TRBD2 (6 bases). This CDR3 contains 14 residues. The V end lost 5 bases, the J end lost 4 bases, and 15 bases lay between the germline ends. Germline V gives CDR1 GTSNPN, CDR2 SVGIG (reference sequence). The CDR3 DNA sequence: TGTGCCTGGTTTCCGAGCGGACTATACAATGAGCAGTTCTTC. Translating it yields CAWFPSGLYNEQFF.

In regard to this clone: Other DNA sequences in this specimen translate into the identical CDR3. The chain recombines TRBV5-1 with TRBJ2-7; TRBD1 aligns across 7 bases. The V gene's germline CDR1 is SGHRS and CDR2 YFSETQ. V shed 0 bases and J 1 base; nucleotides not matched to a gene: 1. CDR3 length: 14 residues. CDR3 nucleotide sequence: TGCGCCAGCAGCTTGGGACAGGGTTCCTACGAGCAGTACTTC. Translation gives CASSLGQGSYEQYF.

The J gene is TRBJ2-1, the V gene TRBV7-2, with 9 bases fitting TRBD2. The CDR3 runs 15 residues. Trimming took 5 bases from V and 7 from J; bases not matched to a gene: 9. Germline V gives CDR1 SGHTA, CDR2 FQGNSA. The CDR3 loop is CASSPGLARENEQFF. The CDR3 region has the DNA TGTGCCAGCAGCCCGGGACTAGCCAGAGAGAATGAGCAGTTCTTC. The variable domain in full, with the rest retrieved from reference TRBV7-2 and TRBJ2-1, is GAGVSQSPSNKVTEKGKDVELRCDPISGHTALYWYRQSLGQGLEFLIYFQGNSAPDKSGLPSDRFSAERTGGSVSTLTIQRTQQEDSAVYLCASSPGLARENEQFFGPGTRLTVL.

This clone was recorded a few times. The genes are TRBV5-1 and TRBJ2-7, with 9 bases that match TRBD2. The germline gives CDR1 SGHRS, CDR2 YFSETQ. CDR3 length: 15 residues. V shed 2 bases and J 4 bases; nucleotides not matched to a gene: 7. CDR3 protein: CASSLAGGGGYEQYF. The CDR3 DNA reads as TGCGCCAGCAGCTTAGCGGGAGGCGGTGGTTACGAGCAGTACTTC.

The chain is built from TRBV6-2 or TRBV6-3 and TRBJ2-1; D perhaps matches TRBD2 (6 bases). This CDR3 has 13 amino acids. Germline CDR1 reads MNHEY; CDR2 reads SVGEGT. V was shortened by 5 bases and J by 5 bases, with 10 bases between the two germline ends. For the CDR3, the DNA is TGTGCCAGCAGTGACCGACTAGACAATGAGCAGTTCTTC. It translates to CASSDRLDNEQFF.

This CDR3 is CASSRSGDGNTGELFF. For the CDR3, the DNA is TGTGCCAGCAGCAGGTCAGGGGACGGAAACACCGGGGAGCTGTTTTTT. The V call is TRBV7-9, the J call TRBJ2-2; D is possibly TRBD1 (6 bases). The V gene lost 5 bases and the J gene lost 2 bases, with 15 bases spanning the gap. Germline CDR1 is SEHNR and CDR2 is FQNEAQ (reference sequence). The CDR3 consists of 16 residues.

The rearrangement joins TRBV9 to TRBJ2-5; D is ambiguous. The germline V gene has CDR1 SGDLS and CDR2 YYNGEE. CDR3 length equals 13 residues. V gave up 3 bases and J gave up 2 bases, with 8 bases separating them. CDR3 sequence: CASSARMQETQYF. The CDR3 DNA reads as TGTGCCAGCAGCGCCAGGATGCAAGAGACCCAGTACTTC.

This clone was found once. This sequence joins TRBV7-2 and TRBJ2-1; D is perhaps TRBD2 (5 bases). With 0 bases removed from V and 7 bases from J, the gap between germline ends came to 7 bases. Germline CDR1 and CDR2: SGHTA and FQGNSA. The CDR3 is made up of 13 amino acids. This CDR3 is CASSLATGNEQFF. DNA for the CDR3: TGTGCCAGCAGCTTAGCGACGGGAAATGAGCAGTTCTTC.

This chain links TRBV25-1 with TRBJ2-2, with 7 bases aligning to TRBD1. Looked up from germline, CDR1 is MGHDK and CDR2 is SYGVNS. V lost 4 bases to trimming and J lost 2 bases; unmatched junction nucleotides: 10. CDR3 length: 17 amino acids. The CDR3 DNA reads TGTGCCAGCAGTGCCTACAGGGGCCGAACAAACACCGGGGAGCTGTTTTTT. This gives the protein CASSAYRGRTNTGELFF. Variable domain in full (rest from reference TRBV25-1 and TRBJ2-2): EADIYQTPRYLVIGTGKKITLECSQTMGHDKMYWYQQDPGMELHLIHYSYGVNSTEKGDLSSESTVSRIRTEHFPLTLESARPSHTSQYLCASSAYRGRTNTGELFFGEGSRLTVL.

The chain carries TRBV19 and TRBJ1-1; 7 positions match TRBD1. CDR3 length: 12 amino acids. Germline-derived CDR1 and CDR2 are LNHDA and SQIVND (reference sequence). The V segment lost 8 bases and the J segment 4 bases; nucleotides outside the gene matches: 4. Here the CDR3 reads CASPGQATEAFF. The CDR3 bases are TGTGCCAGTCCAGGACAGGCCACTGAAGCTTTCTTT.

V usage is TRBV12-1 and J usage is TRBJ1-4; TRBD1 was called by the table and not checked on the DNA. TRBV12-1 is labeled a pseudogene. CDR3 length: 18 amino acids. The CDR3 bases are TGTGCCAGCAACACGGCCGGGACAGCAAGTTATCCTAATGAAAAACTGTTTTTT. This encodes CASNTAGTASYPNEKLFF.

DNA of the CDR3: TGTGCCAGCGAGAGGGAAGGGAACACTGAAGCTTTCTTT. Its protein is CASEREGNTEAFF. The V and J genes are TRBV6-5 and TRBJ1-1; no definite D call. This CDR3 has 13 amino acids. Germline lookup yields CDR1 MNHEY and CDR2 SVGAGI. Deletions cut 8 bases from V and 1 base from J, with 11 bases between.

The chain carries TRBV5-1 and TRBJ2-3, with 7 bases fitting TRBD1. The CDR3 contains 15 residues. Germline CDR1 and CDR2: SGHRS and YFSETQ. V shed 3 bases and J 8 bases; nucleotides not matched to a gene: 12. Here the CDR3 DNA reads TGCGCCAGCAGCTCAGGGACAGACCTCACGGGTACGCAGTATTTT. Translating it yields CASSSGTDLTGTQYF.

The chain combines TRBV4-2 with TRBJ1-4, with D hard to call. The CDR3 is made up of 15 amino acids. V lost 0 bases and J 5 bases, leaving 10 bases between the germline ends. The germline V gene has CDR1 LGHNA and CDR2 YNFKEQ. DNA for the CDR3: TGTGCCAGCAGCCAAGATAGAGGATACAATGAAAAACTGTTTTTT. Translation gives CASSQDRGYNEKLFF.

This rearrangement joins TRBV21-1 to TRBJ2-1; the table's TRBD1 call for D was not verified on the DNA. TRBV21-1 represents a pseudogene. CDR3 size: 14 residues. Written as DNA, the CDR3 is TGTGCCAGCAGTCCTCAGGGGGTGGGAAATGAGCAGTTCTTC. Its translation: CASSPQGVGNEQFF.

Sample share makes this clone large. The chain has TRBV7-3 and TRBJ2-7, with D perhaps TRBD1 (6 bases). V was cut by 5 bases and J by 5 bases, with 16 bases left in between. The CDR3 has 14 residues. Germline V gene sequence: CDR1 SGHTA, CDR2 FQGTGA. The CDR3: CASSQNFRQDEQYF. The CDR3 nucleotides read TGTGCCAGCAGCCAAAATTTCAGACAGGACGAGCAGTACTTC. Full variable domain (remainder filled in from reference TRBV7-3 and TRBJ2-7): GAGVSQTPSNKVTEKGKYVELRCDPISGHTALYWYRQSLGQGPEFLIYFQGTGAADDSGLPNDRFFAVRPEGSVSTLKIQRTERGDSAVYLCASSQNFRQDEQYFGPGTRLTVT.

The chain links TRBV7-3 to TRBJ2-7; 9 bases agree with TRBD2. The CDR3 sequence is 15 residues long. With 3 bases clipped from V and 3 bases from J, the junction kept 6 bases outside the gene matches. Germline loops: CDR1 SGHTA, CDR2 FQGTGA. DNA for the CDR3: TGTGCCAGCAGCTTTCAGCGGGGGGAGAACTACGAGCAGTACTTC. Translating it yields CASSFQRGENYEQYF.

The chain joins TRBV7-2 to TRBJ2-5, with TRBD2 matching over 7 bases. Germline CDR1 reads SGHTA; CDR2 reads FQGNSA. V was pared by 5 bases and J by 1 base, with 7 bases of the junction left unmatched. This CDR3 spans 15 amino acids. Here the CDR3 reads CASSKLRTSQETQYF. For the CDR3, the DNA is TGTGCCAGCAGCAAACTACGGACTAGCCAAGAGACCCAGTACTTC.

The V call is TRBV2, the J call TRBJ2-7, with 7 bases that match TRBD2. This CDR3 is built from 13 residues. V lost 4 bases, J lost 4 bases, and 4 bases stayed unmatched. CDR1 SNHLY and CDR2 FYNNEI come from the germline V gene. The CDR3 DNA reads TGTGCCAGCAGTGGGTATAGCGGGTACGAGCAGTACTTC. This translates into CASSGYSGYEQYF.

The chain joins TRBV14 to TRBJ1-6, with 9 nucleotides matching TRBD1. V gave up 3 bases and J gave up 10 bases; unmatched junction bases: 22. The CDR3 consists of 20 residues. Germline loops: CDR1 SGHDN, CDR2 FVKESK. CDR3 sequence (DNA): TGTGCCAGCAGCCACCGATGGGGACAGGGAAAAGCCTGGGGAGGCTCACCCCTCCACTTT. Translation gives CASSHRWGQGKAWGGSPLHF. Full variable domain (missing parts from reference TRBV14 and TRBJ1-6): EAGVTQFPSHSVIEKGQTVTLRCDPISGHDNLYWYRRVMGKEIKFLLHFVKESKQDESGMPNNRFLAERTGGTYSTLKVQPAELEDSGVYFCASSHRWGQGKAWGGSPLHFGNGTRLTVT.

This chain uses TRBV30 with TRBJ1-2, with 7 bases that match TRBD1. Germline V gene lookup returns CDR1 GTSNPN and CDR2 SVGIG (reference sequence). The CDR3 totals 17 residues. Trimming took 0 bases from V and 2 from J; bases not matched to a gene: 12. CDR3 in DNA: TGTGCCTGGAGTGTTCGCCCTGGTGTAGGGGGCAACTATGGCTACACCTTC. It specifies CAWSVRPGVGGNYGYTF.

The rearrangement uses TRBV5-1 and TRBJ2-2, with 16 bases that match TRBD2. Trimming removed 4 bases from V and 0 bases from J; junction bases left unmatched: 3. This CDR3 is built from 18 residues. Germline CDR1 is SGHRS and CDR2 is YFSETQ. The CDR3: CASSTGTSGGANTGELFF. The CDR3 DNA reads TGCGCCAGCAGCACCGGGACTAGCGGGGGGGCGAACACCGGGGAGCTGTTTTTT.